The 2 T cell receptor beta chains presented below share a single source sample, sequenced in a study of T cells in Graves' hyperthyroidism and ophthalmopathy. Template material for amplifying TCR beta CDR3 regions consisted of RNA transcripts. The HTBI primer set was used in a first-round RT-PCR of the TCR CDR3. TCRdb redid the calling of the multiplex PCR reads with MiXCR, one entry per CDR3 protein. The sample lists around 690,000 distinct CDR3 sequences, roughly 20% occurring once. Sequencing used blood. Every receptor here comes from a man aged 25-45 years with Graves' ophthalmopathy.

In its sample, this clonotype was seen once. The V call is TRBV5-5, the J call TRBJ2-7; maybe TRBD2 (6 bases). Germline loops: CDR1 SGHKS, CDR2 YYEKEE (reference sequence). CDR3 length: 13 amino acids. V dropped 0 bases and J dropped 5 bases, with 9 bases sitting between them. The CDR3: CASSLDTGDEQYF. CDR3 nucleotide sequence: TGTGCCAGCAGCTTGGATACGGGGGACGAGCAGTACTTC. Drawing the rest from reference TRBV5-5 and TRBJ2-7, the complete variable domain is DAGVTQSPTHLIKTRGQQVTLRCSPISGHKSVSWYQQVLGQGPQFIFQYYEKEERGRGNFPDRFSARQFPNYSSELNVNALLLGDSALYLCASSLDTGDEQYFGPGTRLTVT.

J is TRBJ1-5 and V is TRBV7-2; 7 nucleotides align to TRBD1. The CDR3 length is 16 residues. The germline gives CDR1 SGHTA, CDR2 FQGNSA. Germline trimming cut 5 bases from V and 1 base from J; bases unmatched to any gene: 8. Here the CDR3 DNA reads TGTGCCAGCAGCCCTCGACAGGGTTCAAGCAATCAGCCCCAGCATTTT. Amino acid sequence: CASSPRQGSSNQPQHF.